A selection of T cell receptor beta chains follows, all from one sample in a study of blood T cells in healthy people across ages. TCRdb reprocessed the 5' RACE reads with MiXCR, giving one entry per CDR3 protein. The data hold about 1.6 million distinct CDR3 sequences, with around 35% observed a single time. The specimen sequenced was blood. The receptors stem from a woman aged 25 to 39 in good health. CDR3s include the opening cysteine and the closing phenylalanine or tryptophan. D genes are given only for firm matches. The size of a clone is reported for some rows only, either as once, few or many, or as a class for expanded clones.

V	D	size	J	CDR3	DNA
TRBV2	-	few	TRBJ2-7	CASGTFGNYEQYF	TGTGCCAGCGGCACATTCGGAAACTACGAGCAGTACTTC
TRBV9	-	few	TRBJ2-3	CASSPRGAGGSTDTQYF	TGTGCCAGCAGCCCGCGTGGGGCGGGCGGTAGCACAGATACGCAGTATTTT
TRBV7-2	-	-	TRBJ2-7	CASSPFPNEQYF	TGTGCCAGCAGCCCGTTCCCCAACGAGCAGTACTTC
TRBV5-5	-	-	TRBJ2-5	CASSLTEIQGVQETQYF	TGTGCCAGCAGCTTGACGGAGATACAGGGAGTACAAGAGACCCAGTACTTC
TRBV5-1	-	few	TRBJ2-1	CASSPEWTGEVNEQFF	TGCGCCAGCAGCCCCGAGTGGACGGGAGAGGTCAATGAGCAGTTCTTC
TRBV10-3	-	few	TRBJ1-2	CAIRRTDGSEGYTF	TGTGCCATCAGGAGGACAGACGGCTCGGAAGGCTACACCTTC
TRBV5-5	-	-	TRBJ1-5	CASSWVMGNQPQHF	TGTGCCAGCAGCTGGGTAATGGGGAATCAGCCCCAGCATTTT
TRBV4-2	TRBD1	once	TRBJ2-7	CASSQGLTGSYEQYF	TGTGCCAGCAGCCAAGGCTTGACAGGGAGCTACGAGCAGTACTTC
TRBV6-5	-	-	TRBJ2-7	CASSYRPQDNEQYF	TGTGCCAGCAGTTACCGCCCCCAGGACAACGAGCAGTACTTC
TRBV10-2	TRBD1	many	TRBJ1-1	CASRSRDRRSNTEAFF	TGCGCCAGCAGGAGCCGGGACAGACGATCGAACACTGAAGCTTTCTTT